This is a list of T cell receptor beta chains from one sample in a study of T cell responses to AZD1222 COVID-19 vaccine. Produced via immunoSEQ multiplex PCR; TCRdb's table is partial and in-frame only. The data contain some 130,000 clones, roughly 90% of them singletons. Material: peripheral blood, obtained on day 0 of AZD1222 vaccination. The receptor set was obtained from an adult in good health. The CDR3 runs from the conserved cysteine through the conserved F or W. The D gene is left open where the match is weak. Rows give clone size only sometimes, using once, few, many, or a class for an expanded clone.

TRBV6-5	TRBJ2-7	.	.	CASTPRGGGGYEQYF	TGTGCCAGCACCCCTAGGGGAGGGGGTGGCTACGAGCAGTACTTC
TRBV3-1/TRBV3-2	TRBJ1-1	.	.	CASSQDLGGTEAFF	TGTGCCAGCAGCCAAGATCTTGGGGGGACTGAAGCTTTCTTT
TRBV25-1	TRBJ2-7	.	.	CASSDSDEQYF	TGTGCCAGCAGTGATTCTGACGAGCAGTACTTC
TRBV7-9	TRBJ1-6	.	.	CASSVEGNSPLHF	TGTGCCAGCAGCGTTGAAGGTAATTCACCCCTCCACTTT
TRBV7-8	TRBJ1-2	TRBD1	.	CASSLSEQGGVYGYTF	TGTGCCAGCAGCTTATCCGAACAGGGGGGCGTCTATGGCTACACCTTC
TRBV3-1/TRBV3-2	TRBJ2-4	.	once	CASSELGTDIQYF	TGTGCCAGCAGCGAACTTGGGACGGACATTCAGTACTTC
TRBV19	TRBJ1-4	TRBD1	.	CASSRTGGKLVEKLFF	TGTGCCAGTAGCCGGACAGGGGGCAAGTTGGTTGAAAAACTGTTTTTT
TRBV7-9	TRBJ1-2	.	.	CASSLVGFGDGYTF	TGTGCCAGCAGCTTAGTCGGATTTGGGGATGGCTACACCTTC
TRBV10-1	TRBJ2-7	TRBD1	few	CASSDTAGGTYEQYF	TGCGCCAGCAGTGACACGGCAGGGGGTACCTACGAGCAGTACTTC
TRBV9	TRBJ1-5	.	.	CASSVAPGPNQPQHF	TGTGCCAGCAGCGTAGCGCCGGGCCCCAATCAGCCCCAGCATTTT
TRBV6-5	TRBJ2-1	.	.	CASTQTRGHGQFF	TGTGCCAGCACCCAAACGAGGGGCCATGGGCAGTTCTTC
TRBV7-6	TRBJ1-3	.	.	CASSLDPVPGNTIYF	TGTGCCAGCAGCTTAGACCCGGTCCCGGGAAACACCATATATTTT
TRBV5-1	TRBJ1-3	.	.	CASSPGMGGDTIYF	TGCGCCAGCAGCCCAGGGATGGGAGGAGACACCATATATTTT
TRBV30	TRBJ2-3	.	once	CAWRFSGSTDTQYF	TGTGCCTGGAGATTCAGCGGCAGCACAGATACGCAGTATTTT
TRBV27	TRBJ1-1	.	.	CASSLSGRRVNTEAFF	TGTGCCAGCAGTTTATCAGGACGCAGAGTGAACACTGAAGCTTTCTTT
TRBV7-2	TRBJ1-3	.	.	CASSLVLEVTSGNTIYF	TGTGCCAGCAGCTTAGTTTTGGAAGTTACCTCTGGAAACACCATATATTTT
TRBV2	TRBJ1-5	.	once	CATWTGRNQPQHF	TGTGCCACCTGGACCGGTAGAAATCAGCCCCAGCATTTT
TRBV5-4	TRBJ2-7	.	few	CASSYGTDTYEQYF	TGTGCCAGCAGCTACGGGACGGATACCTACGAGCAGTACTTC
TRBV12-3/TRBV12-4	TRBJ2-1	TRBD2	.	CASSLVGAGQQFF	TGTGCCAGCAGTTTAGTAGGAGCGGGGCAGCAGTTCTTC
TRBV11-1	TRBJ2-3	TRBD2	.	CASSLVLAGGTDTQYF	TGTGCCAGCAGCTTAGTACTAGCGGGGGGCACAGATACGCAGTATTTT
TRBV15	TRBJ1-1	.	.	CATSRERGVTEAFF	TGTGCCACCAGCAGAGAGAGGGGGGTTACTGAAGCTTTCTTT
TRBV7-9	TRBJ2-7	.	once	CASSSTKESIYEQYF	TGTGCCAGCAGCTCCACAAAAGAAAGTATCTACGAGCAGTACTTC
TRBV4-3	TRBJ1-6	.	.	CASSQVSREVDSPLHF	TGCGCCAGCAGCCAAGTTTCCAGGGAAGTGGATTCACCCCTCCACTTT
TRBV30	TRBJ1-3	TRBD1	.	CAWSVRQGYIYF	TGTGCCTGGAGTGTACGACAGGGGTACATATATTTT
TRBV10-1	TRBJ1-1	.	.	CATIEPGADGEAFF	TGCGCCACCATAGAACCAGGGGCCGACGGTGAAGCTTTCTTT
TRBV6-5	TRBJ1-1	.	.	CASSYSRYGGVTEAFF	TGTGCCAGCAGTTACTCCCGATATGGGGGAGTGACTGAAGCTTTCTTT
TRBV7-8	TRBJ1-2	.	.	CASSLVLGPRNGYTF	TGTGCCAGCAGCCTAGTCCTAGGACCAAGGAATGGCTACACCTTC
TRBV19	TRBJ1-5	.	.	CASSEMRGSNQPQHF	TGTGCCAGTAGTGAAATGAGGGGAAGCAATCAGCCCCAGCATTTT
TRBV18	TRBJ1-2	.	.	CASSPRESKAGDGYTF	TGTGCCAGCTCCCCCCGAGAGAGTAAGGCAGGGGATGGCTACACCTTC
TRBV20-1	TRBJ1-3	.	once	CSASHRSGNTIYF	TGCAGTGCAAGTCACCGCTCTGGAAACACCATATATTTT
TRBV9	TRBJ2-1	.	.	CASSVATEGSSYNEQFF	TGTGCCAGCAGCGTAGCTACGGAGGGAAGCTCCTACAATGAGCAGTTCTTC
TRBV5-5	TRBJ1-5	.	.	CASRDWARRQPQHF	TGTGCCAGCAGGGATTGGGCAAGGCGTCAGCCCCAGCATTTT
TRBV12-3/TRBV12-4	TRBJ2-7	.	.	CASSDAYEQYF	TGTGCCAGCAGCGATGCCTACGAGCAGTACTTC